This T cell receptor (beta chain) was recorded in a study of radiotherapy plus CTLA-4 blockade in lung cancer. For the study at large: Among all patients, roughly 17% showed objective responses, while about 31% had disease control. Study-wide results and caveats: Early blood T cell clone changes and increased post-radiation serum interferon-beta were reportedly the strongest response predictors. After treatment with radiotherapy plus ipilimumab, TCR clones that came from the tumor expanded in blood.

A remark on this clone: Its antigen is as yet unknown.

Repertoires were generated with immunoSEQ multiplex PCR, while TCRdb's copy carries only in-frame clones and drops some. The repertoire holds about 97,000 clones, with 65% to 75% as singletons. Ipilimumab-mediated CTLA-4 blockade plus focal radiation was given to patients having chemo-refractory metastatic non-small-cell lung cancer. The starting material was peripheral blood, obtained from a patient treated with radiotherapy plus ipilimumab. This clonotype was sampled from a human donor with non-small cell lung cancer who had a partial response to radiotherapy plus ipilimumab. Some clones in this sample may be carry-over from other donors' samples.

The CDR3 DNA reads TGTGCCAGTATAGGGAGGGGGTCCAGCTCCTACAATGAGCAGTTCTTC. Its translation: CASIGRGSSSYNEQFF. The V gene is TRBV19, the J gene TRBJ2-1; tentatively, D is TRBD2 (7 bases). The germline CDR1 and CDR2 sequences are LNHDA and SQIVND (reference sequence). The CDR3 loop spans 16 amino acids. V dropped 7 bases and J dropped 0 bases, with 16 bases sitting between them.